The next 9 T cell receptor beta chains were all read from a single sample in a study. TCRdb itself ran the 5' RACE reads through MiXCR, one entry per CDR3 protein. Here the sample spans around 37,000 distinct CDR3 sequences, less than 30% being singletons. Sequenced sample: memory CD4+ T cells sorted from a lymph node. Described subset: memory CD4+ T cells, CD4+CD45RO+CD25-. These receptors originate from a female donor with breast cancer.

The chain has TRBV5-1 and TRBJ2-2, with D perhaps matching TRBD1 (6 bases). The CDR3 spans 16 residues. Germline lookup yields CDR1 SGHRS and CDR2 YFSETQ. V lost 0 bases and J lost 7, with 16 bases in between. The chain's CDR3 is CASSLGNREAHGELFF. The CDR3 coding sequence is TGCGCCAGCAGCTTGGGGAACAGGGAAGCTCACGGGGAGCTGTTTTTT.

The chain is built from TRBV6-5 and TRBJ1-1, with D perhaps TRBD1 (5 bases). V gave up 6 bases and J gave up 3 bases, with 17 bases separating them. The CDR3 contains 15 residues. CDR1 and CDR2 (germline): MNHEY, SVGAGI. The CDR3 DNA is TGTGCCAGCAGCCCCCCACGGGGCCCTCACACTGAAGCTTTCTTT. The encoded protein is CASSPPRGPHTEAFF.

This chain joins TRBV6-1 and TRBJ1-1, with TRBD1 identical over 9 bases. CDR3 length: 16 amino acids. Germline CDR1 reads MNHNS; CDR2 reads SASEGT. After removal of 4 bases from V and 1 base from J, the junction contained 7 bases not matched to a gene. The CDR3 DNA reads TGTGCCAGCAGTGGACTCGGACAGGGGCCGAACACTGAAGCTTTCTTT. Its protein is CASSGLGQGPNTEAFF.

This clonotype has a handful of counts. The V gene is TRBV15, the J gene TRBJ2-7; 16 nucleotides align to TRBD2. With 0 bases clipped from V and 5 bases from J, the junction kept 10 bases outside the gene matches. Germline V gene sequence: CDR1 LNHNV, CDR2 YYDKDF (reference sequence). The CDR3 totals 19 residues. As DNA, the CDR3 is TGTGCCACCAGCAGAGACGTGGGCGGGACTAGCGGGAGGGCCCACGAGCAGTACTTC. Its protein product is CATSRDVGGTSGRAHEQYF.

Written as DNA, the CDR3 is TGTGCCAGCAGCTCGAGGACAGTTTACAATGAGCAGTTCTTC. Encoded protein: CASSSRTVYNEQFF. The rearrangement links TRBV9 to TRBJ2-1; a weak D match, TRBD1 (6 bases). CDR1 SGDLS and CDR2 YYNGEE come from the germline V gene. This CDR3 has 14 amino acids. The ends were cut back, 4 bases at V and 4 bases at J, with 12 bases in the middle.

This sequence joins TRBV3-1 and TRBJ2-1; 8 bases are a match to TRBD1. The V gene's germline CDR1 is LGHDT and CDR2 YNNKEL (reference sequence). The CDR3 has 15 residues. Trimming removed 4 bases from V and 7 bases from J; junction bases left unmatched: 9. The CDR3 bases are TGTGCCAGCAGCCTTCGTGGGACAGGTGTTAATGAGCAGTTCTTC. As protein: CASSLRGTGVNEQFF.

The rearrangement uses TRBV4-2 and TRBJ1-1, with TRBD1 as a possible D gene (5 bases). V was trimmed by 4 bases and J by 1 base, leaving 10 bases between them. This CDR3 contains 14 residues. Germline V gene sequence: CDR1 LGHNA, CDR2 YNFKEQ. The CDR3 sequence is CASSPGDQNTEAFF. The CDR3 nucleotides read TGTGCCAGCAGCCCGGGGGATCAGAACACTGAAGCTTTCTTT.

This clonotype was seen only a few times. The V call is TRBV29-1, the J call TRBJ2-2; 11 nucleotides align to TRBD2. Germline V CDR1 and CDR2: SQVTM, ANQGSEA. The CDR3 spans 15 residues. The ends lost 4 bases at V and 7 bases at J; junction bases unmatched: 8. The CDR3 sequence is CSVVRLAGGFGELFF. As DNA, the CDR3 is TGCAGCGTTGTTCGGCTAGCGGGAGGTTTCGGGGAGCTGTTTTTT.

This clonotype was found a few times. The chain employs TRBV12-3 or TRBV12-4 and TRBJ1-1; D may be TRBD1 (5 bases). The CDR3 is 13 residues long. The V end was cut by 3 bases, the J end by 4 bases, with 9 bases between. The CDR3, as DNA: TGTGCCAGCAGTTTTGCAGGGACCACTGAAGCTTTCTTT. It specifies CASSFAGTTEAFF.